The 24 T cell receptor beta chains below all came from one sample that was sequenced in a study of T-cell memory formation after mild COVID-19. A single record per CDR3 protein comes from TCRdb applying MiXCR to the 5' RACE reads. This table holds hundreds of thousands of distinct CDR3 sequences, around 21% found once. The specimen sequenced was PBMCs or a T cell subset sorted from them (not recorded which). The receptors were sampled from an adult woman who had mild COVID-19 (a few samples of this study predate the infection). Cell type and time point are not known.

The chain has TRBV2 and TRBJ2-5; 8 nucleotides align to TRBD1. The CDR3 is 15 amino acids. Unmatched junction bases numbered 16, after V lost 11 bases and J lost 5 bases. Looked up from germline, CDR1 is SNHLY and CDR2 is FYNNEI. The CDR3 reads CAQDLPAGGLETQYF. DNA for the CDR3: TGTGCCCAAGATTTACCGGCAGGGGGCTTGGAGACCCAGTACTTC.

This sequence joins TRBV7-3 and TRBJ1-6; TRBD1 matches at 8 bases. Germline CDR1 SGHTA, CDR2 FQGTGA. CDR3 length: 14 residues. V was clipped by 4 bases and J by 10 bases; unmatched bases: 6. CDR3 sequence reads: CASSSGQVGSPLHF. CDR3 coding DNA: TGTGCCAGCAGCTCGGGACAGGTCGGCTCACCCCTCCACTTT.

This clonotype was seen only a few times. This chain connects TRBV6-5 to TRBJ1-2, with 7 nucleotides matching TRBD1. CDR3 length: 13 amino acids. CDR1 is MNHEY and CDR2 is SVGAGI in the germline V gene. Trimming at V came to 4 bases and at J to 7 bases, leaving 6 bases not matched to a gene. As DNA, the CDR3 is TGTGCCAGCAGTTCGACAGGGTCTAGTGGCTACACCTTC. Protein sequence: CASSSTGSSGYTF.

J is TRBJ2-2 and V is TRBV3-1; no clear D gene. Germline assignment: CDR1 LGHDT and CDR2 YNNKEL (reference sequence). This CDR3 is built from 16 residues. V was cut by 1 base and J by 4 bases, with 13 bases left in between. The CDR3 here is CASSQVPSWATGELFF. The CDR3 DNA is TGTGCCAGCAGCCAAGTTCCTAGTTGGGCCACCGGGGAGCTGTTTTTT.

This clonotype has just a few counts. This chain connects TRBV7-9 to TRBJ2-7, with D perhaps TRBD2 (6 bases). Germline assignment: CDR1 SEHNR and CDR2 FQNEAQ (reference sequence). Deletions cut 5 bases from V and 7 bases from J, with 12 bases between. The CDR3 covers 12 residues. CDR3 coding DNA: TGTGCCAGCAGCACGCCGGGGAGGGAGCAGTACTTC. Translation gives CASSTPGREQYF.

The V and J genes are TRBV5-4 and TRBJ2-7, with 10 nucleotides matching TRBD2. V shed 4 bases and J 6 bases; nucleotides not matched to a gene: 7. The V gene's germline CDR1 is SGHNT and CDR2 YYREEE (reference sequence). The CDR3 covers 14 residues. CDR3 protein: CASSQLAGRGEQYF. The CDR3 region has the DNA TGTGCCAGCAGCCAACTAGCGGGACGGGGCGAGCAGTACTTC.

This clonotype was seen only a few times. V gene TRBV2 combines with J gene TRBJ2-1; D might be TRBD2 (5 bases). The CDR3 contains 13 residues. Germline assignment: CDR1 SNHLY and CDR2 FYNNEI. V lost 6 bases, J lost 9 bases, and 15 bases lay in between. CDR3 in DNA: TGTGCCAGCAGCGATCCCAGAGGGAGTGAGCAGTTCTTC. This gives the protein CASSDPRGSEQFF.

V is TRBV5-1 and J is TRBJ2-2; a possible D gene is TRBD1 (6 bases). There are 13 residues in the CDR3. Trimming left V 3 bases short and J 7 bases short, with 10 bases between. Germline V gives CDR1 SGHRS, CDR2 YFSETQ. CDR3 loop: CASSSTGRGELFF. Written as DNA, the CDR3 is TGCGCCAGCAGCTCCACAGGGCGCGGGGAGCTGTTTTTT.

There are a few counts of this clonotype. This chain joins TRBV5-5 and TRBJ2-2; D uncertain. Trimming shortened V by 6 bases and J by 4 bases, and 10 bases separated the two germline ends. Germline V lookup: CDR1 SGHKS, CDR2 YYEKEE (reference sequence). The CDR3 spans 13 residues. This chain's CDR3 is CASTARVTGELFF. For the CDR3, the DNA is TGTGCCAGCACCGCCCGGGTCACCGGGGAGCTGTTTTTT.

The rearrangement uses TRBV12-3 or TRBV12-4 and TRBJ2-2, with D unresolved. The CDR3 is 16 amino acids. Trimming removed 6 bases at V and 1 base at J, with 15 bases between. The CDR3 DNA reads TGTGCCAGCAGCCTAACTCGGACCGAGAACACCGGGGAGCTGTTTTTT. This sequence encodes CASSLTRTENTGELFF.

The rearrangement links TRBV29-1 to TRBJ2-1; tentatively, D is TRBD1 (5 bases). V lost 1 base and J 5 bases, leaving 9 bases between the germline ends. The CDR3 has 13 amino acids. In germline, CDR1 is SQVTM, CDR2 ANQGSEA. The chain's CDR3 is CSVEAGLNNEQFF. As DNA, the CDR3 is TGCAGCGTTGAAGCAGGGTTAAACAATGAGCAGTTCTTC.

The chain joins TRBV5-6 to TRBJ2-3; 10 nucleotides line up with TRBD1. CDR1 is SGHDT, CDR2 YYEEEE, per germline. This CDR3 comprises 18 residues. V dropped 0 bases and J dropped 4; count of bases not matched to a gene: 11. The chain's CDR3 is CASSLGEPGQGYADTQYF. Written as DNA, the CDR3 is TGTGCCAGCAGCTTGGGGGAACCGGGACAGGGGTACGCAGATACGCAGTATTTT.

V and J are TRBV4-1 and TRBJ1-5; no clear D. This CDR3 has 14 residues. V lost 4 bases and J lost 4, with 11 bases in between. Germline assignment: CDR1 MGHRA and CDR2 YSYEKL. As DNA, the CDR3 is TGCGCCAGCAGCCGGGGTTACCCAAATCAGCCCCAGCATTTT. The encoded protein is CASSRGYPNQPQHF.

The V gene is TRBV24-1, the J gene TRBJ2-2; 8 bases are shared with TRBD1. Looked up from germline, CDR1 is KGHDR and CDR2 is SFDVKD. J lost 6 bases, V lost 6 bases, and 14 bases had no gene match. This CDR3 is built from 17 residues. CDR3 bases: TGTGCCACCAGTTCTCTCGATTTTGACAGGGGCTCCGGGGAGCTGTTTTTT. It yields the protein CATSSLDFDRGSGELFF.

The rearrangement links TRBV2 to TRBJ1-1; no firm D call. CDR1 is SNHLY and CDR2 is FYNNEI in the germline V gene. V was pared by 3 bases and J by 6 bases, with 14 bases between. The CDR3 sequence is 14 residues long. CDR3 DNA: TGTGCCAGCAGTGAGGTCTACGCGAGACCTGAAGCTTTCTTT. Protein sequence: CASSEVYARPEAFF. Filled out from reference TRBV2 and TRBJ1-1, the complete variable domain reads EPEVTQTPSHQVTQMGQEVILRCVPISNHLYFYWYRQILGQKVEFLVSFYNNEISEKSEIFDDQFSVERPDGSNFTLKIRSTKLEDSAMYFCASSEVYARPEAFFGQGTRLTVV.

V usage is TRBV15 and J usage is TRBJ2-3; 7 bases align to TRBD2. Germline V lookup: CDR1 LNHNV, CDR2 YYDKDF (reference sequence). The junction had 4 bases not matched to a gene; V was cut back by 7 bases and J by 0 bases. This CDR3 spans 14 amino acids. CDR3 nucleotide sequence: TGTGCCACCAAGCGGGATACTAGCACAGATACGCAGTATTTT. Protein product: CATKRDTSTDTQYF.

The chain uses TRBV6-1 and TRBJ2-5; 7 positions match TRBD1. The CDR3 length is 13 residues. CDR1 and CDR2 from the germline V gene are MNHNS and SASEGT. V was clipped by 0 bases and J by 7 bases; unmatched bases: 2. CDR3 sequence (DNA): TGTGCCAGCAGTGAAGCTCCAGGGGGGACCCAGTACTTC. It codes for CASSEAPGGTQYF.

This chain joins TRBV5-1 and TRBJ1-1; 8 nucleotides agree with TRBD1. CDR3 size: 11 residues. Germline CDR1 reads SGHRS; CDR2 reads YFSETQ. The V segment lost 7 bases and the J segment 7 bases; nucleotides outside the gene matches: 3. This chain's CDR3 is CASGGTGEAFF. The CDR3 nucleotides are TGCGCCAGCGGGGGGACAGGTGAAGCTTTCTTT.

This clonotype was recorded a few times. The chain carries TRBV5-1 and TRBJ1-1; a possible D gene is TRBD1 (6 bases). V was clipped by 6 bases and J by 7 bases, with 19 bases between them. Germline V gene lookup returns CDR1 SGHRS and CDR2 YFSETQ. The CDR3 has 14 amino acids. CDR3 protein: CASTIQGTSNEAFF. DNA for the CDR3: TGCGCCAGCACCATTCAGGGGACCAGCAATGAAGCTTTCTTT.

This clonotype was seen only a few times. The chain is built from TRBV7-9 and TRBJ2-3; 7 positions agree with TRBD2. The CDR3 extends over 15 amino acids. CDR1 and CDR2 (germline): SEHNR, FQNEAQ (reference sequence). Trimming took 4 bases from V and 0 from J; bases not matched to a gene: 4. The chain's CDR3 is CASSSRGDSTDTQYF. The CDR3 nucleotides read TGTGCCAGCAGCTCCCGGGGGGATAGCACAGATACGCAGTATTTT.

V is TRBV20-1 and J is TRBJ2-1; 9 nucleotides agree with TRBD2. CDR1 DFQATT and CDR2 SNEGSKA come from the germline V gene (reference sequence). V gave up 4 bases and J gave up 5 bases; unmatched junction bases: 15. This CDR3 spans 17 amino acids. CDR3 DNA: TGCAGTGCTACCACCAGCGAGGGCGGGAGGGCTGACAATGAGCAGTTCTTC. It encodes CSATTSEGGRADNEQFF.

The gene calls are TRBV19 and TRBJ1-5; D is unclear. This CDR3 comprises 14 residues. The ends were cut back, 1 base at V and 4 bases at J, with 8 bases in the middle. Germline CDR1 and CDR2: LNHDA and SQIVND (reference sequence). The CDR3 is CASSIARGNQPQHF. The DNA for the CDR3 is TGTGCCAGTAGTATAGCGCGGGGAAATCAGCCCCAGCATTTT.

This clonotype occurred a few times. The V and J genes are TRBV10-3 and TRBJ1-5; 9 bases agree with TRBD1. Trimming cost V 6 bases and J 3 bases; bases outside gene matches: 3. Germline CDR1 and CDR2: ENHRY and SYGVKD. The CDR3 is made up of 14 amino acids. The CDR3 sequence: CAIRGQGSNQPQHF. CDR3 bases: TGTGCCATCAGGGGACAGGGCTCCAATCAGCCCCAGCATTTT.

The genes are TRBV14 and TRBJ2-1; D might be TRBD2 (5 bases). The germline gives CDR1 SGHDN, CDR2 FVKESK. The V and J ends lost 1 base and 4 bases respectively, with 11 bases between them. This CDR3 has 15 amino acids. CDR3 loop: CASSQVWQRYNEQFF. The CDR3 region has the DNA TGTGCCAGCAGCCAAGTTTGGCAGCGGTACAATGAGCAGTTCTTC.